The T cell receptor (beta chain) under discussion was sequenced for a study of T cell responses to AZD1222 COVID-19 vaccine. Broader study findings: Donor demographics were predominantly white British with a female majority; clonal diversity may be underestimated. Spike-specific TCR breadth and depth both grew after two AZD1222 doses.

TCRdb keeps only in-frame clones here, not all; method: immunoSEQ multiplex PCR. Among around 140,000 clones listed, 85% to 95% were seen once. Concerning this clone itself: The antigen remains unidentified. One end of the junction does not line up with germline, which may come from a read error.

This CDR3 region has 14 residues. Germline V lookup: CDR1 KGHSH, CDR2 LQKENI. The sequence came from an adult in good health. The sequencing used peripheral blood, collected on day 0 of AZD1222 vaccination. The chain carries TRBV18 and TRBJ1-6; D possibly corresponds to TRBD1 (5 bases). CDR3 sequence (DNA): TGTGTCAGCTCACCAGCAGGGTTCAATTCACCCCTCCACTTT. This sequence encodes CVSSPAGFNSPLHF.